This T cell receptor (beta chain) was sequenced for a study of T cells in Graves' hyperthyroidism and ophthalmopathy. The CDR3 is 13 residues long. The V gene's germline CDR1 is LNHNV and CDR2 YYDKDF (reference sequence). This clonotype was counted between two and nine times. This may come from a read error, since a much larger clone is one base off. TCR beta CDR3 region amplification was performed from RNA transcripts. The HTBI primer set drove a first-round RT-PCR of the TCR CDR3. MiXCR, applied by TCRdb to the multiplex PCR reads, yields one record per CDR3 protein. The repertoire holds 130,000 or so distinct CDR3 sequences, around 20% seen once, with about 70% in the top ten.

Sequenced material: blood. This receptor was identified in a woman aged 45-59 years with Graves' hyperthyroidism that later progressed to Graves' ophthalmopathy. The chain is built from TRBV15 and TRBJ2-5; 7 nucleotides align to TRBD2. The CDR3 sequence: CANSNIAGETQYF. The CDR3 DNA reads TGTGCCAACAGCAATATAGCGGGAGAGACCCAGTACTTC.